This TCR beta chain was found in a study of human T cells and chemical hapten exposure. Study-wide findings and caveats: Those TCRs sitting above 1 in 1000 frequency stayed the same with DPC sensitization.

From the RACE reads, TCRdb called clonotypes with MiXCR, one entry per CDR3 protein. This table holds some 44,000 distinct CDR3 sequences, more than 8.5% found once. This clonotype was recorded at least ten times. As yet, its antigen is unknown. CDR1 SGHAT and CDR2 FQNNGV come from the germline V gene. The CDR3 loop spans 16 amino acids. The ends were cut back, 4 bases at V and 4 bases at J, with 19 bases in the middle. Time point here: patch test 2, 6 weeks after DPC sensitization. Regarding treatment: therapeutic diphenylcyclopropenone sensitization with weekly scalp DPC. The sample consisted of whole blood, taken in connection with sensitization to the hapten diphenylcyclopropenone (DPC). The V gene is TRBV11-2, the J gene TRBJ1-2; D unresolved. This clonotype was sampled from a woman aged 40 to 50 with alopecia areata. Some clones in this sample may be carry-over from other donors' samples. CDR3 DNA sequence: TGTGCCAGCAGCTCTCGCCTGACCCGGGAGCTCTATGGCTACACCTTC. Protein: CASSSRLTRELYGYTF.